This paragraph covers one T cell receptor (beta chain) sequence. The sample originates from a study of technical replicates of blood from a few donors. Measured with immunoSEQ multiplex PCR; TCRdb has only the in-frame clones, and not every one. This sample has about 80,000 clones, with more than 95% found just once. V shed 0 bases and J 3 bases; nucleotides not matched to a gene: 11. The CDR3 totals 18 residues. CDR1 SNHLY and CDR2 FYNNEI come from the germline V gene. V and J are TRBV2 and TRBJ1-1; 9 bases match TRBD1. The sequencing input was T cells isolated from PBMCs. This TCR was sampled from a human donor in good health. CDR3 coding DNA: TGTGCCAGCAGTGAAGCTCCATCTGTAAGGACAGGGGACACTGAAGCTTTCTTT. This translates into CASSEAPSVRTGDTEAFF.